The rows below give T cell receptor beta chains drawn from one sample of a study of T cell responses to AZD1222 COVID-19 vaccine. Sequencing was performed with immunoSEQ multiplex PCR; in TCRdb, only in-frame clones are kept and a portion is missing. Of 160,000 or so clones listed, 91% were seen once; the top ten hold 4% to 5.5%. This sample comprised peripheral blood, obtained on day 0 of AZD1222 vaccination. The source of these receptors is an adult in good health. CDR3s leave out the opening cysteine and the closing phenylalanine or tryptophan. The order of the fields is V gene, J gene, CDR3 protein.

V gene: TRBV28
J gene: TRBJ2-1
CDR3 protein: ASSQSGRWF

V gene: TRBV5-1
J gene: TRBJ1-3
CDR3 protein: ASSLDPGVGNTIY

V gene: TRBV28
J gene: TRBJ1-2
CDR3 protein: ASSLNQGEGGYT

V gene: TRBV29-1
J gene: TRBJ2-1
CDR3 protein: SVRGRLYNEQF

V gene: TRBV18
J gene: TRBJ2-1
CDR3 protein: ASQGLAGVYEQF

V gene: TRBV2
J gene: TRBJ2-7
CDR3 protein: ASRVGTAITYEQY

V gene: TRBV28
J gene: TRBJ2-5
CDR3 protein: ASSYGTTQY

V gene: TRBV19
J gene: TRBJ2-5
CDR3 protein: ASSISWSGETQY

V gene: TRBV7-7
J gene: TRBJ2-5
CDR3 protein: ASSGSSGVQETQY

V gene: TRBV11-2
J gene: TRBJ2-2
CDR3 protein: ASSPVGGGRTGELF

V gene: TRBV6-8
J gene: TRBJ2-7
CDR3 protein: ASTDGSSGGEGYEQY

V gene: TRBV11-3
J gene: TRBJ2-1
CDR3 protein: ASSRLANEQF

V gene: TRBV30
J gene: TRBJ2-1
CDR3 protein: AWSPRYEQF

V gene: TRBV5-4
J gene: TRBJ1-1
CDR3 protein: ASSSAMGQGNTEAF

V gene: TRBV11-3
J gene: TRBJ2-5
CDR3 protein: ASSLEAGETQY

V gene: TRBV3-1/TRBV3-2
J gene: TRBJ1-1
CDR3 protein: ASSPLEGNTEAF

V gene: TRBV7-6
J gene: TRBJ2-2
CDR3 protein: ASSFGQGAPGGELF

V gene: TRBV2
J gene: TRBJ2-2
CDR3 protein: ASRSNAGELF

V gene: TRBV27
J gene: TRBJ2-7
CDR3 protein: ASLSSPGGYEQY

V gene: TRBV28
J gene: TRBJ2-7
CDR3 protein: ASSLAGSSYEQY

V gene: TRBV24-1
J gene: TRBJ1-2
CDR3 protein: ATSDHRTETGVNYGYT

V gene: TRBV2
J gene: TRBJ1-1
CDR3 protein: ASRTGGIGTEAF

V gene: TRBV6-5
J gene: TRBJ2-2
CDR3 protein: ASSRASGELF

V gene: TRBV7-9
J gene: TRBJ2-2
CDR3 protein: ASSLDTIGELF

V gene: TRBV18
J gene: TRBJ2-3
CDR3 protein: ASSPPTGSPGTQY

V gene: TRBV19
J gene: TRBJ2-7
CDR3 protein: ASANQGLAGLYEQY

V gene: TRBV28
J gene: TRBJ2-3
CDR3 protein: ASSSLESTKTDTQY

V gene: TRBV29-1
J gene: TRBJ1-1
CDR3 protein: SVPPGQLMNTEAF

V gene: TRBV6-5
J gene: TRBJ1-1
CDR3 protein: ASGREGANTEAF

V gene: TRBV7-2
J gene: TRBJ2-7
CDR3 protein: ASSLIRGREY

V gene: TRBV4-2
J gene: TRBJ2-3
CDR3 protein: ASSQASTDTQY

V gene: TRBV11-3
J gene: TRBJ2-7
CDR3 protein: ASSDEPGTRYYEQY

V gene: TRBV9
J gene: TRBJ1-1
CDR3 protein: ASSVGVAVPDTEAF

V gene: TRBV19
J gene: TRBJ2-7
CDR3 protein: ASMEGAKSSYEQY

V gene: TRBV12-3/TRBV12-4
J gene: TRBJ1-2
CDR3 protein: ASSPFQAQVNT

V gene: TRBV30
J gene: TRBJ1-3
CDR3 protein: AYSTGPSGNTIY

V gene: TRBV5-1
J gene: TRBJ2-5
CDR3 protein: ASSPYTGEETQY

V gene: TRBV6-2/TRBV6-3
J gene: TRBJ1-4
CDR3 protein: ASSQHPGRGDGEKLF

V gene: TRBV3-1/TRBV3-2
J gene: TRBJ2-5
CDR3 protein: ASNYGFQETQY

V gene: TRBV7-3
J gene: TRBJ2-1
CDR3 protein: ASSGRASDEQF

V gene: TRBV7-3
J gene: TRBJ1-2
CDR3 protein: ASSLGTGSGYT

V gene: TRBV10-3
J gene: TRBJ2-3
CDR3 protein: AISGGQYLTDTQY

V gene: TRBV27
J gene: TRBJ1-1
CDR3 protein: ASGNTEAF

V gene: TRBV5-8
J gene: TRBJ1-1
CDR3 protein: ASSLGDPRMNTEAF

V gene: TRBV12-5
J gene: TRBJ1-3
CDR3 protein: ASGLIGGNTIY

V gene: TRBV11-3
J gene: TRBJ2-1
CDR3 protein: ASSVRDEQF

V gene: TRBV6-2/TRBV6-3
J gene: TRBJ2-7
CDR3 protein: ASSQGTLTGEQY

V gene: TRBV11-3
J gene: TRBJ1-3
CDR3 protein: ASSPVAGGGNTIY

V gene: TRBV6-5
J gene: TRBJ1-6
CDR3 protein: ASSYSGGGNSPLH